One T cell receptor (beta chain) is described in this entry. The data were obtained in a study of blood T cell repertoires in COVID-19. Study overall: From the United States, Italy and Spain came samples of acute and convalescent COVID-19. In each case, the material was cDNA or gDNA derived from T cells, B-cell-depleted T cells, or PBMCs.

Original analysis: Estimation of nucleated cell counts relied on the amplification of reference gene primers. Repertoires were generated with immunoSEQ multiplex PCR, while TCRdb's copy carries only in-frame clones and drops some. V, J and clone size are taken as reported in that table, and D and trimming were inferred from the DNA itself. The table includes hundreds of thousands of clones, roughly 91% detected once. Germline trimming cut 0 bases from V and 2 bases from J; bases unmatched to any gene: 14. Germline V gene sequence: CDR1 SGHRS, CDR2 YFSETQ. The CDR3 is 19 residues long. The chain carries TRBV5-1 and TRBJ2-5; 9 bases map to TRBD2. Sequencing was performed on peripheral blood. The sequence derives from a woman aged 35 to 49 who had recovered from COVID-19. CDR3 loop: CASSLAASGVRGGQETQYF. CDR3 nucleotides: TGCGCCAGCAGCTTGGCCGCTAGCGGGGTGAGGGGTGGACAAGAGACCCAGTACTTC. Together with reference TRBV5-1 and TRBJ2-5, the CDR3 gives the full variable domain: KAGVTQTPRYLIKTRGQQVTLSCSPISGHRSVSWYQQTPGQGLQFLFEYFSETQRNKGNFPGRFSGRQFSNSRSEMNVSTLELGDSALYLCASSLAASGVRGGQETQYFGPGTRLLVL.